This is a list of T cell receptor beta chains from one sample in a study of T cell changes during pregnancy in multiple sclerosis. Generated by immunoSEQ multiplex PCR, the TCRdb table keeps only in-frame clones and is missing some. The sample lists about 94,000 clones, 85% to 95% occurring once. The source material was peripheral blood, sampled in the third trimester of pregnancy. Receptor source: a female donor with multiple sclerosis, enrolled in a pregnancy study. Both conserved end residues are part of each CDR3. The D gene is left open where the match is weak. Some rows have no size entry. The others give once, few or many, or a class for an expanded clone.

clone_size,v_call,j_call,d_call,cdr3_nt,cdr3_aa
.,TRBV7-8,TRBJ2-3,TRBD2,TGTGCCAGCATCCTAGGAGGGGGACTAGCCGCAAACACAGATACGCAGTATTTT,CASILGGGLAANTDTQYF
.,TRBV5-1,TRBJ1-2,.,TGCGCCAGCAGCTTGGCCTCGGGGGGCGATGGCTACACCTTC,CASSLASGGDGYTF
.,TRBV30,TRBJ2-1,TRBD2,TGTGCCTGGAGTGTAGGGACTAGTATTAATGAGCAGTTCTTC,CAWSVGTSINEQFF
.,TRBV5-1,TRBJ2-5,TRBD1,TGCGCCAGCAGCTTGAGGGACAGGGAACAAGAGACCCAGTACTTC,CASSLRDREQETQYF
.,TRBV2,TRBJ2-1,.,TGTGCCAGCAGTGAAGCGGGGGGGCAGGTTGAGCAGTTCTTC,CASSEAGGQVEQFF
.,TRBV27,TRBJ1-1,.,TGTGCCAGCAGTCGTACACAGGGAAGGACTGAAGCTTTCTTT,CASSRTQGRTEAFF
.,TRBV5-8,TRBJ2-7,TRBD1,TGTGCCAGCAGCCGAAGACAGGGGGCCTACGAGCAGTACTTC,CASSRRQGAYEQYF
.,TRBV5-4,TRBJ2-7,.,TGTGCCAGCAGCTTTGGAGGGCTCTACGAGCAGTACTTC,CASSFGGLYEQYF
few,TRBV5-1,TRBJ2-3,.,TGCGCCAGCAGCTTGGCGACAGTCACAGATACGCAGTATTTT,CASSLATVTDTQYF
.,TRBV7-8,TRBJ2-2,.,TGTGCCAGCAGCTTAGAGCCCCGAAACACCGGGGAGCTGTTTTTT,CASSLEPRNTGELFF
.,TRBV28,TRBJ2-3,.,TGTGCCAGCAGTTCTGCAGGGGTAGATACGCAGTATTTT,CASSSAGVDTQYF
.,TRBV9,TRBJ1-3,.,TGTGCCAGCAGCGTAGCGGCAGGGGCCTTTACTGGAAACACCATATATTTT,CASSVAAGAFTGNTIYF
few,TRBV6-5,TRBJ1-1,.,TGTGCCACCTACCGAGGTGTCACTGAAGCTTTCTTT,CATYRGVTEAFF
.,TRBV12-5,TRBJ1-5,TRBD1,TGTGCTAGTGGGGCGGACAGGGGCAGGAATCAGCCCCAGCATTTT,CASGADRGRNQPQHF
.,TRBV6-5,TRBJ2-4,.,TGTGCCAGCTCGGGGGTAGCCAAAAACATTCAGTACTTC,CASSGVAKNIQYF
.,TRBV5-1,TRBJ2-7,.,TGCGCCAGCAGCCCGGGAGCGGGCTCAACTATATACGAGCAGTACTTC,CASSPGAGSTIYEQYF
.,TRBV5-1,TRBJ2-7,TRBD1,TGCGCCAGCAGCTTTGCGGGGACAGGGGGCTCCGAGCAGTACTTC,CASSFAGTGGSEQYF
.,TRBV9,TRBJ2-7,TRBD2,TGTGCCAGCAGCGTAGGTGAGCGGGACCCCTACGAGCAGTACTTC,CASSVGERDPYEQYF
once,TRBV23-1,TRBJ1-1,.,TGCGCCAGCAGTCAATCGGGTAGCTTATCGAACCCTGAAGCTTTCTTT,CASSQSGSLSNPEAFF
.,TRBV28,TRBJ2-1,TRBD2,TGTGCCAGCAGCCCGGGACTACCCATCGACAATGAGCAGTTCTTC,CASSPGLPIDNEQFF
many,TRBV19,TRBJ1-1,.,TGTGCCAGTAGGATCGGAGACACTGAAGCTTTCTTT,CASRIGDTEAFF
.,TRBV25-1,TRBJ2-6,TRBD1,TGTGCCAGCAGTGTAGGGACAGGGAGCTCTGGGGCCAACGTCCTGACTTTC,CASSVGTGSSGANVLTF
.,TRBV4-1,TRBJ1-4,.,TGCGCCAGCAGCCAAGTAATGGAGGAACTGTTTTTT,CASSQVMEELFF
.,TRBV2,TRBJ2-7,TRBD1,TGTGCCATTAACGGGACAGGGAGTCGCTACGAGCAGTACTTC,CAINGTGSRYEQYF
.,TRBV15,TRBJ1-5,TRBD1,TGTGCCACCAGCAGAGATCCGGCAGGGGGGAATCAGCCCCAGCATTTT,CATSRDPAGGNQPQHF
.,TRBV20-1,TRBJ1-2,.,TGCAGTGCCTTCAGCTATGGCTACACCTTC,CSAFSYGYTF
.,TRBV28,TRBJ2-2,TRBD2,TGTGCCAGCAGTTTCCTCGGGACTAGCGGGCGGAACACCGGGGAGCTGTTTTTT,CASSFLGTSGRNTGELFF
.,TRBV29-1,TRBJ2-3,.,TGCAGCGCCCAGGGGGGCCACACAGATACGCAGTATTTT,CSAQGGHTDTQYF
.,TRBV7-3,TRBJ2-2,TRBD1,TGTGCCAGCAGCCTAGGGGACAGACGCACCGGGGAGCTGTTTTTT,CASSLGDRRTGELFF
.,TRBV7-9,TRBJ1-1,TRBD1,TGTGCCAGCCCTTCGGACAGGGGGACTGAAGCTTTCTTT,CASPSDRGTEAFF
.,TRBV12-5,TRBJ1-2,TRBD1,TGTGCTAGTGGGGACAGGGTATTGGATGGCTACACCTTC,CASGDRVLDGYTF
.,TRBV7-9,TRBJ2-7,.,TGTGCCAGCAGCTTAGCGGTCTCGGGTTTCCTCTCCTACGAGCAGTACTTC,CASSLAVSGFLSYEQYF
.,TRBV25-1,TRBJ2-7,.,TGTGCCAGCAGTCCCCCCGACAGGCAGGGATCCTACGAGCAGTACTTC,CASSPPDRQGSYEQYF
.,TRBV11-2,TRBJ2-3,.,TGTGCCAGCAGTCAGACTGGCGTGAGTAGCACAGATACGCAGTATTTT,CASSQTGVSSTDTQYF
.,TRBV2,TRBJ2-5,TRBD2,TGTGCCAGCAGTACTAGCGGGAGGGCCAGGGAGACCCAGTACTTC,CASSTSGRARETQYF
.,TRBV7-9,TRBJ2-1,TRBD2,TGTGCCAGCAGCCCCGGGACTAGCGGGTTCAAAGGTGAGCAGTTCTTC,CASSPGTSGFKGEQFF
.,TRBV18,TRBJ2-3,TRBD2,TGTGCCAGCTCACCGGGAGCGGGAGTGACAGATACGCAGTATTTT,CASSPGAGVTDTQYF
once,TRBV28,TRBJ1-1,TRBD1,TGTGCCAGCGCCGGGACAGACGTTGGGGGTGGCTTT,CASAGTDVGGGF
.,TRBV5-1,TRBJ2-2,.,TGCGCCAGCAGCTTGGTAGCAGAAAAAACCGGGGAGCTGTTTTTT,CASSLVAEKTGELFF
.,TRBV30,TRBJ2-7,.,TGTGCCCATGACTGGGGAGCCGAGCAGTACTTC,CAHDWGAEQYF